This TCR beta chain was captured in a study of blood T cell repertoires in COVID-19. Study context: Sources were T cells, B-cell-depleted T cells, or PBMCs; the material itself was cDNA or gDNA.

Here immunoSEQ multiplex PCR was the method, and the copy in TCRdb shows in-frame clones only, minus some. The sample has about 190,000 clones, approximately 91% seen once; the top ten hold around 1.1%. The CDR3 runs to 13 residues. Germline CDR1 reads MGHRA; CDR2 reads YSYEKL. V shed 10 bases and J shed 1 base, with 10 bases lying between them. Sequencing was done on a sample of peripheral blood. The clonotype was recovered from a man aged 25-40 years with acute or convalescent COVID-19. The chain uses TRBV4-1 and TRBJ2-2; tentatively, D is TRBD2 (6 bases). The CDR3 DNA follows: TGCGCCACGGGAGACCAGAACACCGGGGAGCTGTTTTTT. This sequence encodes CATGDQNTGELFF.